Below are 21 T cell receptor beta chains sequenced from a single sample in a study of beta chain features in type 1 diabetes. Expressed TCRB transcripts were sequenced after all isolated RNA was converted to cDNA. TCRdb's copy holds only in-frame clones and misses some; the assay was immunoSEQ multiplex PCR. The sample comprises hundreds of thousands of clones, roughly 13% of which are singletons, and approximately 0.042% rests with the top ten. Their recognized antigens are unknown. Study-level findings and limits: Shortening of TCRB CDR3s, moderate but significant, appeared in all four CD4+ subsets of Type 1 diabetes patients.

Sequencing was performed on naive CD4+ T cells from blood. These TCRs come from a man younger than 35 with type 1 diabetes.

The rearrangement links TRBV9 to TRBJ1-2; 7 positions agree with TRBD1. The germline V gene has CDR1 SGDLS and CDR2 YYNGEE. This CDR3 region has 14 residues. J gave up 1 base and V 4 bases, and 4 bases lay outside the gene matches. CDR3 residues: CASSQGTVNYGYTF. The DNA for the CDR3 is TGTGCCAGCAGCCAGGGGACAGTTAACTATGGCTACACCTTC. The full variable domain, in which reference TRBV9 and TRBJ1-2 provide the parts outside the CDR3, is DSGVTQTPKHLITATGQRVTLRCSPRSGDLSVYWYQQSLDQGLQFLIQYYNGEERAKGNILERFSAQQFPDLHSELNLSSLELGDSALYFCASSQGTVNYGYTFGSGTRLTVV.

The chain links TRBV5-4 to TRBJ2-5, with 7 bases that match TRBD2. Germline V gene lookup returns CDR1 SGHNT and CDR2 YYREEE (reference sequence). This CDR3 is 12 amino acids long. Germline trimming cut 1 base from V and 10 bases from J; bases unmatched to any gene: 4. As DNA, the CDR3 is TGTGCCAGCAGCTTGTACGGGGGGATCCAGTACTTC. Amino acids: CASSLYGGIQYF.

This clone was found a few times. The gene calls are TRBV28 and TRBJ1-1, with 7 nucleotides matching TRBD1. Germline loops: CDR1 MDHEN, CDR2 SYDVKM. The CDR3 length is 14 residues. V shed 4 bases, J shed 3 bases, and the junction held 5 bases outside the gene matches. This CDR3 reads CASSSGQSDTEAFF. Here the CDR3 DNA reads TGTGCCAGCAGTTCGGGACAGTCCGACACTGAAGCTTTCTTT.

Here the CDR3 reads CASSMRGYTF. DNA for the CDR3: TGTGCCAGCAGTATGAGAGGCTACACCTTC. This chain connects TRBV28 to TRBJ1-2; no clear D. This CDR3 is 10 amino acids long. V lost 5 bases and J 8 bases, leaving 6 bases between the germline ends. CDR1 is MDHEN, CDR2 SYDVKM, per germline.

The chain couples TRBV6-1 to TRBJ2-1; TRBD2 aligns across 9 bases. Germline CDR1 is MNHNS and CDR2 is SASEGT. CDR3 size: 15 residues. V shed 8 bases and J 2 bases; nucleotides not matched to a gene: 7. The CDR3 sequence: CASLQIAGAYNEQFF. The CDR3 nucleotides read TGTGCCAGCCTCCAAATAGCGGGAGCCTACAATGAGCAGTTCTTC.

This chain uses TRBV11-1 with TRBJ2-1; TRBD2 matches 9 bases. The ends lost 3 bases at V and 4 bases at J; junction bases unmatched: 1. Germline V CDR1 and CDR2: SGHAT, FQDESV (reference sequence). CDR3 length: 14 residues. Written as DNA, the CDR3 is TGTGCCAGCAGCTTGACTAGCGGTTACAATGAGCAGTTCTTC. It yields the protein CASSLTSGYNEQFF. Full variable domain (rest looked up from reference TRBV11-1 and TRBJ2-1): EAEVAQSPRYKITEKSQAVAFWCDPISGHATLYWYRQILGQGPELLVQFQDESVVDDSQLPKDRFSAERLKGVDSTLKIQPAELGDSAMYLCASSLTSGYNEQFFGPGTRLTVL.

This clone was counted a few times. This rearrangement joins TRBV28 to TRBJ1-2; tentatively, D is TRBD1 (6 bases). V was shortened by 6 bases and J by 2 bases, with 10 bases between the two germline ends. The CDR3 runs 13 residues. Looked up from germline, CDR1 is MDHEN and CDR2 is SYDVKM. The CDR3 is CASRRDNNYGYTF. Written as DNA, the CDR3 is TGTGCCAGCAGACGGGACAACAACTATGGCTACACCTTC.

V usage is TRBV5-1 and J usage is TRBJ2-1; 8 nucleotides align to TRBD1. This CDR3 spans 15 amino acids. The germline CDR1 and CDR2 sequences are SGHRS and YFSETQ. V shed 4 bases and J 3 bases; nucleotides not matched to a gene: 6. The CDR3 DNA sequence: TGCGCCAGCAGCCCCGGGACAGGCGGCTACAATGAGCAGTTCTTC. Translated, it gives CASSPGTGGYNEQFF.

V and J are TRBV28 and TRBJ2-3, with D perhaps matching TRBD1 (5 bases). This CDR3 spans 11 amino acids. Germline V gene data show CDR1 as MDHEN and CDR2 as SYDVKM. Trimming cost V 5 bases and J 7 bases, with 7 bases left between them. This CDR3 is CASSAGNTQYF. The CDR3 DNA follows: TGTGCCAGCAGTGCAGGGAATACGCAGTATTTT.

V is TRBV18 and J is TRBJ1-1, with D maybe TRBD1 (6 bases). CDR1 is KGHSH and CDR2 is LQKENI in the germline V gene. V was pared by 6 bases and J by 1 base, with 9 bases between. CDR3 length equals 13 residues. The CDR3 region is CASSRGGNTEAFF. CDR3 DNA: TGTGCCAGCTCCAGGGGAGGGAACACTGAAGCTTTCTTT.

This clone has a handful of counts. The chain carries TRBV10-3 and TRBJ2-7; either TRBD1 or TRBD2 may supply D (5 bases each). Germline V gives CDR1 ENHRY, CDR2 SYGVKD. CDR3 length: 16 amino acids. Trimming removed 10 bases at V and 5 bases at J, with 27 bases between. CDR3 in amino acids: CASRGTLGTPGDEQYF. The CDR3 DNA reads TGTGCCAGCCGTGGGACGTTGGGGACGCCAGGCGACGAGCAGTACTTC.

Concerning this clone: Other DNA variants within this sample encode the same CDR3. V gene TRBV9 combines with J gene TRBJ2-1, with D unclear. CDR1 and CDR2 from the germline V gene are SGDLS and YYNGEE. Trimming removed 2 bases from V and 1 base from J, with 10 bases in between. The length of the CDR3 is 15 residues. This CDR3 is CASSVGEGSYNEQFF. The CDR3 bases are TGTGCCAGCAGCGTCGGTGAAGGGTCCTACAATGAGCAGTTCTTC.

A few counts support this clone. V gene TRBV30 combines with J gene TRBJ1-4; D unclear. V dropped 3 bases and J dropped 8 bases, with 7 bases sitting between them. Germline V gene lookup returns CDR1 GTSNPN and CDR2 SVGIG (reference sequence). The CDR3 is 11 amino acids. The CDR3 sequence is CAWSFPEKLFF. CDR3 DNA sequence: TGTGCCTGGAGCTTTCCGGAAAAACTGTTTTTT.

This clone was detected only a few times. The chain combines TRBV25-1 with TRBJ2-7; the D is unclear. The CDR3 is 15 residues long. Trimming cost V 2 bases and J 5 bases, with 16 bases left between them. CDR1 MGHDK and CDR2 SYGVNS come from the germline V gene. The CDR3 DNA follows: TGTGCCAGCAGTGAACCTCAAGGGATTTGGGACGAGCAGTACTTC. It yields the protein CASSEPQGIWDEQYF.

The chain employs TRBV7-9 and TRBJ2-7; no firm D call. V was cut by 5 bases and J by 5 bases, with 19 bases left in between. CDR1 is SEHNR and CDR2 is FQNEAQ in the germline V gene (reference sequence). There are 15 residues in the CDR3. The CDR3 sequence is CASSKKTGEVDEQYF. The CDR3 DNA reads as TGTGCCAGCAGCAAAAAGACCGGCGAGGTTGACGAGCAGTACTTC.

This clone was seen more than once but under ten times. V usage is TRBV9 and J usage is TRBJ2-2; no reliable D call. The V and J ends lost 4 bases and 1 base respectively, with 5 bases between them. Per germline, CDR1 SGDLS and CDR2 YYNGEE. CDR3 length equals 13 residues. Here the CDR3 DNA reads TGTGCCAGCAGCAGAGAGAACACCGGGGAGCTGTTTTTT. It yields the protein CASSRENTGELFF. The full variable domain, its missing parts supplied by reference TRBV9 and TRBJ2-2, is DSGVTQTPKHLITATGQRVTLRCSPRSGDLSVYWYQQSLDQGLQFLIQYYNGEERAKGNILERFSAQQFPDLHSELNLSSLELGDSALYFCASSRENTGELFFGEGSRLTVL.

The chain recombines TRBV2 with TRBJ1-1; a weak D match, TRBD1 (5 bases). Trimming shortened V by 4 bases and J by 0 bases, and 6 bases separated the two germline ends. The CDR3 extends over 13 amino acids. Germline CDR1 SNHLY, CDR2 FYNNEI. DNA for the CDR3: TGTGCCAGCAGTGCGGGGGTGAACACTGAAGCTTTCTTT. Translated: CASSAGVNTEAFF.

CDR3 bases: TGTGCCAGCAGTCTACAGGGGTTCGGGGCAGATACGCAGTATTTT. Protein: CASSLQGFGADTQYF. The genes are TRBV6-5 and TRBJ2-3; 7 bases are a match to TRBD1. Germline-derived CDR1 and CDR2 are MNHEY and SVGAGI. After removal of 5 bases from V and 4 bases from J, the junction contained 9 bases not matched to a gene. The CDR3 runs to 15 residues.

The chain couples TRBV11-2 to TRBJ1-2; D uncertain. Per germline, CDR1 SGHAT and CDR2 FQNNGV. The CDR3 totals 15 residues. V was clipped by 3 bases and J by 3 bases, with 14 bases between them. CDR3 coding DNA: TGTGCCAGCAGCTTGGAACACAACGACTACTATGGCTACACCTTC. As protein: CASSLEHNDYYGYTF.

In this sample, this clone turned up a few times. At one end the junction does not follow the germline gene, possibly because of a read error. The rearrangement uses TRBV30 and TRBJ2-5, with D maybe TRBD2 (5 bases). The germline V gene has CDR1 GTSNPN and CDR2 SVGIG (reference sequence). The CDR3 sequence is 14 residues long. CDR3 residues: CAWSQRGYQEAQYF. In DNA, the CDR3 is TGTGCCTGGAGTCAAAGAGGGTACCAAGAGGCCCAGTACTTC.

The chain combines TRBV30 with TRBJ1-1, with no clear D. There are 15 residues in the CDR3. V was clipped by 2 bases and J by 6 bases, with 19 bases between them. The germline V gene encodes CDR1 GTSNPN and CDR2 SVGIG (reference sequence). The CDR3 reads CAWSNHRRVDPEAFF. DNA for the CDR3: TGTGCCTGGAGTAATCACCGGCGGGTGGACCCTGAAGCTTTCTTT.